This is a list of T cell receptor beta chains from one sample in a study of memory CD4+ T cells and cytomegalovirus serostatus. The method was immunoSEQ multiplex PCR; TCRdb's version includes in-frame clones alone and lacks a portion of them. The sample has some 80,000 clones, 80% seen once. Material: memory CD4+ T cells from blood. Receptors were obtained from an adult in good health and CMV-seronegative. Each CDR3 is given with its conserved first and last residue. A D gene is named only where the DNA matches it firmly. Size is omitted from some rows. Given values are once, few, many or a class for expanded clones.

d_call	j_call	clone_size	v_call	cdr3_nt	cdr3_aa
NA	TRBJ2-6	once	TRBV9	TGTGCCAGCAGCTCAAGGGGAGACTCTGGGGCCAACGTCCTGACTTTC	CASSSRGDSGANVLTF
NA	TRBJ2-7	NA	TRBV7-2	TGTGCCAGCAGCTTTAAGACAGGAGACGAGCAGTACTTC	CASSFKTGDEQYF
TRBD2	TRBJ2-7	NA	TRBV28	TGTGCCAGCGCTCTCCCGTTCCTAAGCGGGGAAGTACGGTACGAGCAGTACTTC	CASALPFLSGEVRYEQYF
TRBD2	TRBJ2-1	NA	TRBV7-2	TGTGCCAGCAGCACAACCCTAGCGGGGGGTTTCAATGAGCAGTTCTTC	CASSTTLAGGFNEQFF
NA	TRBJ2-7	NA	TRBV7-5	TGTGCCAGAAGCTTAATTAGCGGGTCCTACGAGCAGTACTTC	CARSLISGSYEQYF
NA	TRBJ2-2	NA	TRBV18	TGTGCCAGCTCACCCGACCTAACCGGGGAGCTGTTTTTT	CASSPDLTGELFF
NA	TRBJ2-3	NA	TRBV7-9	TGTGCCAGCAGCCGCCCCGGCACAGATACGCAGTATTTT	CASSRPGTDTQYF
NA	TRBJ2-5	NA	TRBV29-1	TGCAGCGTTGCCCGGGGGAAGGGAGAGACCCAGTACTTC	CSVARGKGETQYF
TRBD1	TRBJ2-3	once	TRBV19	TGTGCCAGTAGTATTGGAGGGACAGGGGGCACAGATACGCAGTATTTT	CASSIGGTGGTDTQYF
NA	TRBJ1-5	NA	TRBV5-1	TGCGCCAGCAGCTTAACAGGGTCTTCCAATCAGCCCCAGCATTTT	CASSLTGSSNQPQHF
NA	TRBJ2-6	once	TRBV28	TGTGCCAGCAGGGGCATCGCCTCTGGGGCCAACGTCCTGACTTTC	CASRGIASGANVLTF
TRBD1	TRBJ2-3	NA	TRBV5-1	TGCGCCAGCAGCCAGGGACAGGGGCCAGATACGCAGTATTTT	CASSQGQGPDTQYF
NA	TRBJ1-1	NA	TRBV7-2	TGTGCCAGCAGCCTCCTCGGGGGAAGGGACACTGAAGCTTTCTTT	CASSLLGGRDTEAFF
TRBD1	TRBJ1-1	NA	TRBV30	TGTGCCTGGGGCAGGGGGACGGTCGGGACTGAAGCTTTCTTT	CAWGRGTVGTEAFF
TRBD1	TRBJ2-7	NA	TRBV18	TGTGCCAGCTCACTGGGACAGGGGTACGAGCAGTACTTC	CASSLGQGYEQYF
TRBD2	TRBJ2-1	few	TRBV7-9	TGTGCCAGCAGCTTACTCGGGGGGGCCTTCCACAATGAGCAGTTCTTC	CASSLLGGAFHNEQFF
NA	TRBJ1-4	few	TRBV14	TGTGCCAGCAGCTGGTACAGCAATGAAAAACTGTTTTTT	CASSWYSNEKLFF
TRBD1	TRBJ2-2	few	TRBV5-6	TGTGCCAGCAGCTGGACAGGGTACGGGGAGCTGTTTTTT	CASSWTGYGELFF
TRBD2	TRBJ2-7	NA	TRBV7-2	TGTGCCAGCAGCTCCGGACTAGCTCCTCGCGAGCAGTACTTC	CASSSGLAPREQYF
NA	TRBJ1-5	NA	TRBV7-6	TGTGCCAGCAGCTTATCGGCCAATCAGCCCCAGCATTTT	CASSLSANQPQHF
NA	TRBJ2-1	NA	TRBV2	TGTGCCAGCAGTGCCCAGGAGGGGGCCAATGAGCAGTTCTTC	CASSAQEGANEQFF
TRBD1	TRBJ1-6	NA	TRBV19	TGTGCCAGTAGTATAGCCTGGGACAGCTCCTATAATTCACCCCTCCACTTT	CASSIAWDSSYNSPLHF
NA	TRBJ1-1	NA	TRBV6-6	TGTGCCCTCAGTTACGGGCGTGGTGAAGCTTTCTTT	CALSYGRGEAFF
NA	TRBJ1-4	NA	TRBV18	TGTGCCAGCTCATCCCCGGGGTCGGCGGAAAAACTGTTTTTT	CASSSPGSAEKLFF
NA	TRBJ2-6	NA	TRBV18	TGTGCCAGCTCACCGCCGGGGGCTCCTGGGGCCAACGTCCTGACTTTC	CASSPPGAPGANVLTF